This T cell receptor delta chain is from a study of Vδ1+ human thymocytes. Study outcomes and limitations: TRD repertoires were essentially private, unlike widely shared TRG clonotypes. Highly polyclonal TRG and TRD repertoires with Gaussian CDR3 length distributions appeared in thymus. Unlike peripheral blood Vdelta1+ controls, thymic delta-chain sequences included approximately 20% Vdelta2 and few Vdelta3. Unexpected Vdelta2 sequences could cause misinterpretation of bulk repertoire data.

Points on this clone: Antigen specificity is unknown.

The CDR3 runs to 18 residues. CDR1 is GEAIGNYY, CDR2 EKD, per germline. V dropped 0 bases and J dropped 0; count of bases not matched to a gene: 12. The sorted cells were CD3+ Vdelta1+ Vdelta2- thymocytes from alphabeta-depleted thymus. Sequences come from RNA converted to cDNA by reverse transcription. Multiplex PCR used pooled V-gene forward primers and a constant-region reverse primer to amplify CDR3s. TCRdb applied CATT to the multiplex PCR reads for clone calling. The table lists some 54,000 delta-chain clones, approximately 15% of them singletons. The receptor's source is a boy younger than two who had congenital heart surgery. Sequencing was performed on Vdelta1+ gamma-delta thymocytes from the thymus. Described subset: FACS-sorted CD3+ TCRalphabeta- TCRVdelta1+ TCRVdelta2- thymocytes. The chain joins TRDV2 to TRDJ1; 7 bases map to TRDD3. The CDR3 region is CACDTAGGHTPYTDKLIF. As DNA, the CDR3 is TGTGCCTGTGACACCGCTGGGGGCCACACCCCATACACCGATAAACTCATCTTT.